Shown below are 23 T cell receptor beta chains from a single sample sequenced in a study of T cells in Graves' hyperthyroidism and ophthalmopathy. Amplification yielded TCR beta CDR3 regions, with RNA transcripts as the source. In the first-round RT-PCR of the TCR CDR3, the HTBI primer set was used. In TCRdb, the multiplex PCR reads were re-called with MiXCR into one record per CDR3 protein. The sample yields more than 600,000 distinct CDR3 sequences, 16% seen once. The material sequenced was blood. These TCRs come from a man between 18 and 29 years old with Graves' hyperthyroidism.

This clonotype was picked up many times. The J gene is TRBJ1-5, the V gene TRBV12-3 or TRBV12-4; 10 bases agree with TRBD1. The CDR3 spans 18 residues. V dropped 0 bases and J dropped 0; count of bases not matched to a gene: 5. CDR3 amino acids: CASSLAIGQGGSNQPQHF. CDR3 nucleotide sequence: TGTGCCAGCAGTTTAGCGATCGGACAGGGGGGTAGCAATCAGCCCCAGCATTTT.

The chain uses TRBV5-1 and TRBJ2-7; D is unresolved. In germline, CDR1 is SGHRS, CDR2 YFSETQ. Trimming stripped 0 bases from V and 0 bases from J, with 10 bases between. This CDR3 contains 15 residues. The CDR3 loop is CASSLVGRSSYEQYF. The CDR3 bases are TGCGCCAGCAGCTTGGTAGGCAGAAGCTCCTACGAGCAGTACTTC.

This clonotype was recorded at least ten times. The chain recombines TRBV6-1 with TRBJ2-5; 7 bases align to TRBD2. This CDR3 comprises 14 residues. Germline-derived CDR1 and CDR2 are MNHNS and SASEGT. Trimming cost V 5 bases and J 5 bases; bases outside gene matches: 8. CDR3 nucleotides: TGTGCCAGCAGTCCCGGGAGGAGAGGGGAGACCCAGTACTTC. It yields the protein CASSPGRRGETQYF.

This clonotype was counted only a few times. The chain employs TRBV14 and TRBJ2-1; D is possibly TRBD2 (5 bases). The CDR3 consists of 16 residues. Germline CDR1 is SGHDN and CDR2 is FVKESK. V shed 3 bases and J shed 4 bases, with 16 bases lying between them. For the CDR3, the DNA is TGTGCCAGCAGCCACGTAAGCGGCCTTAAATACAATGAGCAGTTCTTC. It yields the protein CASSHVSGLKYNEQFF. The full variable domain, rest sourced from reference TRBV14 and TRBJ2-1, is EAGVTQFPSHSVIEKGQTVTLRCDPISGHDNLYWYRRVMGKEIKFLLHFVKESKQDESGMPNNRFLAERTGGTYSTLKVQPAELEDSGVYFCASSHVSGLKYNEQFFGPGTRLTVL.

The DNA for the CDR3 is TGTGCCAGCAGCTTATCAGTATCGTGGGGGGCTAATGAAAAACTGTTTTTT. This codes for CASSLSVSWGANEKLFF. The V call is TRBV7-2, the J call TRBJ1-4, with TRBD1 as a possible D gene (5 bases). The V gene lost 2 bases and the J gene lost 3 bases, with 16 bases spanning the gap. CDR1 is SGHTA and CDR2 is FQGNSA in the germline V gene. CDR3 length: 17 residues.

This clonotype was observed a handful of times. The genes are TRBV28 and TRBJ1-4; D is undetermined. V dropped 4 bases and J dropped 10 bases, with 10 bases sitting between them. CDR1 and CDR2 from the germline V gene are MDHEN and SYDVKM. This CDR3 contains 12 residues. The chain's CDR3 is CASSSPGRKLFF. CDR3 nucleotides: TGTGCCAGCAGTTCCCCCGGGCGAAAACTGTTTTTT.

V usage is TRBV5-1 and J usage is TRBJ2-1, with a tentative D call TRBD2 (6 bases). This CDR3 has 14 amino acids. Germline CDR1 SGHRS, CDR2 YFSETQ. Trimming took off 1 base at V and 14 bases at J, with 19 bases between the two ends. DNA of the CDR3: TGCGCCAGCAGCTTGACGCTGAGACGGGAGAGGGAGTTCTTC. Encoded protein: CASSLTLRREREFF.

V is TRBV7-2 and J is TRBJ1-6; 10 bases agree with TRBD1. The trim removed 4 bases at V and 9 bases at J, leaving 6 bases unmatched. This CDR3 contains 15 residues. The V gene's germline CDR1 is SGHTA and CDR2 FQGNSA. The CDR3 reads CASSSGTGEVSPLHF. CDR3 DNA sequence: TGTGCCAGCAGCTCCGGGACAGGGGAGGTTTCACCCCTCCACTTT.

The chain carries TRBV7-2 and TRBJ2-7, with 7 bases aligning to TRBD2. The V gene end was trimmed by 2 bases and the J gene end by 0 bases; junction bases not matched to a gene: 7. Germline V gene lookup returns CDR1 SGHTA and CDR2 FQGNSA. CDR3 size: 16 residues. The CDR3 DNA reads TGTGCCAGCAGCTTAATCGGCGGGAGATTCTCCTACGAGCAGTACTTC. Its translation is CASSLIGGRFSYEQYF. The whole variable domain, filled in from reference TRBV7-2 and TRBJ2-7, reads GAGVSQSPSNKVTEKGKDVELRCDPISGHTALYWYRQSLGQGLEFLIYFQGNSAPDKSGLPSDRFSAERTGGSVSTLTIQRTQQEDSAVYLCASSLIGGRFSYEQYFGPGTRLTVT.

This clonotype was counted ten times or more. CDR3 DNA sequence: TGTGCCAGCAGGGGGGGGGCGGGACAGTACAATGAGCAGTTCTTC. As protein: CASRGGAGQYNEQFF. This sequence joins TRBV2 and TRBJ2-1; possibly TRBD1 or TRBD2 for D (7 bases each). Trimming shortened V by 6 bases and J by 4 bases, and 16 bases separated the two germline ends. Germline V gene lookup returns CDR1 SNHLY and CDR2 FYNNEI. This CDR3 region has 15 residues.

In this sample, this clonotype turned up a few times. This chain joins TRBV30 and TRBJ1-6; D is uncertain. CDR3 length: 13 amino acids. V gave up 8 bases and J gave up 6 bases, with 14 bases separating them. Germline values: CDR1 GTSNPN, CDR2 SVGIG (reference sequence). The DNA of the CDR3 is TGTGCCCGATCCAGCGACCTTAATTCACCCCTCCACTTT. This translates into CARSSDLNSPLHF.

This clonotype was recorded many times. The chain couples TRBV28 to TRBJ2-7; possible D gene TRBD1, 5 bases. Trimming pared 1 base from V and 3 bases from J, leaving 10 bases between. The germline V gene has CDR1 MDHEN and CDR2 SYDVKM. This CDR3 is 14 amino acids long. The CDR3 region is CASSLYRSNYEQYF. The CDR3 bases are TGTGCCAGCAGTTTATACAGGTCGAACTACGAGCAGTACTTC. The variable domain in full, with the rest retrieved from reference TRBV28 and TRBJ2-7, is DVKVTQSSRYLVKRTGEKVFLECVQDMDHENMFWYRQDPGLGLRLIYFSYDVKMKEKGDIPEGYSVSREKKERFSLILESASTNQTSMYLCASSLYRSNYEQYFGPGTRLTVT.

This clonotype was counted at least ten times. V and J are TRBV2 and TRBJ2-3; 13 bases are a match to TRBD2. This CDR3 has 17 amino acids. Germline trimming cut 5 bases from V and 2 bases from J; bases unmatched to any gene: 7. Germline lookup yields CDR1 SNHLY and CDR2 FYNNEI. CDR3 nucleotides: TGTGCCAGCAGTCTTCGGACTAGCGGGAGATACACAGATACGCAGTATTTT. Protein sequence: CASSLRTSGRYTDTQYF.

This clonotype was found a few times. The chain joins TRBV29-1 to TRBJ2-1; D gene unclear. This CDR3 is built from 11 residues. V was trimmed by 8 bases and J by 5 bases, leaving 10 bases between them. The germline V gene encodes CDR1 SQVTM and CDR2 ANQGSEA. The CDR3 sequence is CSSRLNNEQFF. The DNA of the CDR3 is TGCAGCTCTAGGTTGAACAATGAGCAGTTCTTC.

This clonotype was observed at least ten times. The J gene is TRBJ2-7, the V gene TRBV28, with D unclear. Germline assignment: CDR1 MDHEN and CDR2 SYDVKM. The CDR3 has 15 amino acids. Trimming left V 1 base short and J 1 base short, with 11 bases between. In nucleotides, the CDR3 is TGTGCCAGCAGTTTATCCAGGTGGGGATCCTACGAGCAGTACTTC. It specifies CASSLSRWGSYEQYF.

The V and J genes are TRBV5-1 and TRBJ2-5, with a weak D call TRBD1 (6 bases). CDR1 and CDR2 (germline): SGHRS, YFSETQ. V lost 4 bases to trimming and J lost 3 bases, with 13 bases between them. The CDR3 sequence is 14 residues long. The CDR3 protein is CASSRTAIEETQYF. The CDR3 nucleotides are TGCGCCAGCAGCCGGACAGCAATCGAAGAGACCCAGTACTTC.

This clonotype was counted ten times or more. This chain uses TRBV24-1 with TRBJ2-5; 11 positions agree with TRBD2. Germline V gene sequence: CDR1 KGHDR, CDR2 SFDVKD. The CDR3 extends over 15 amino acids. With V trimmed by 9 bases and J by 4 bases, 9 bases remained unmatched. The DNA of the CDR3 is TGTGCCACCGGGACTAGCGGAGTTGGGCCAGAGACCCAGTACTTC. This sequence encodes CATGTSGVGPETQYF.

This clonotype has only a few counts. This chain joins TRBV4-3 and TRBJ2-2; D is unresolved. V shed 0 bases and J shed 5 bases, with 7 bases lying between them. Germline-derived CDR1 and CDR2 are LGHNA and YSLEER. CDR3 size: 14 residues. CDR3 sequence: CASSQDPGTGELFF. In DNA form, the CDR3 reads TGCGCCAGCAGCCAAGATCCGGGTACCGGGGAGCTGTTTTTT.

The rearrangement joins TRBV2 to TRBJ1-5; TRBD1 agrees at 7 bases. The germline V gene encodes CDR1 SNHLY and CDR2 FYNNEI. V lost 6 bases and J lost 2; bases outside the gene matches: 13. This CDR3 has 17 residues. The CDR3 protein is CASRPGTEGRGNQPQHF. The CDR3 coding sequence is TGTGCCAGCAGGCCCGGGACAGAGGGTAGAGGCAATCAGCCCCAGCATTTT.

This clonotype showed up just a few times. The chain has TRBV30 and TRBJ2-1; either TRBD1 or TRBD2 may fit D (5 bases each). V was pared by 2 bases and J by 0 bases, with 11 bases between. CDR1 and CDR2 (germline): GTSNPN, SVGIG (reference sequence). The CDR3 loop spans 15 amino acids. Written as DNA, the CDR3 is TGTGCCTGGAGTAGGGACCTAAGCTCCTACAATGAGCAGTTCTTC. As protein: CAWSRDLSSYNEQFF.

Only one count was recorded for this clonotype. The gene calls are TRBV10-1 and TRBJ1-1; 9 bases agree with TRBD1. V lost 8 bases, J lost 5 bases, and 6 bases stayed unmatched. This CDR3 is 13 amino acids long. Germline V gene lookup returns CDR1 WNHNN and CDR2 SYGVQD (reference sequence). CDR3 protein: CASSRTGATEAFF. The CDR3 coding sequence is TGCGCCAGCTCCAGGACAGGGGCAACTGAAGCTTTCTTT.

The table lists this clonotype with many counts. V gene TRBV2 combines with J gene TRBJ1-5, with D possibly being TRBD1 (5 bases). The germline gives CDR1 SNHLY, CDR2 FYNNEI. V shed 2 bases and J shed 4 bases, with 12 bases lying between them. The CDR3 is 15 amino acids. The CDR3 DNA follows: TGTGCCAGCAGTGAATCCAGGGTTCCGAATCAGCCCCAGCATTTT. It encodes CASSESRVPNQPQHF. The entire variable domain, with the rest obtained from reference TRBV2 and TRBJ1-5, is as follows: EPEVTQTPSHQVTQMGQEVILRCVPISNHLYFYWYRQILGQKVEFLVSFYNNEISEKSEIFDDQFSVERPDGSNFTLKIRSTKLEDSAMYFCASSESRVPNQPQHFGDGTRLSIL.

The chain recombines TRBV5-4 with TRBJ2-2; a possible D gene is TRBD2 (5 bases). V lost 4 bases and J 6 bases, leaving 19 bases between the germline ends. Germline V gives CDR1 SGHNT, CDR2 YYREEE (reference sequence). This CDR3 comprises 16 residues. CDR3 region: CASSRMTEPGAGELFF. The CDR3 nucleotides read TGTGCCAGCAGCCGGATGACCGAGCCCGGGGCCGGGGAGCTGTTTTTT. Looking up the rest from reference TRBV5-4 and TRBJ2-2 gives the full variable domain: ETGVTQSPTHLIKTRGQQVTLRCSSQSGHNTVSWYQQALGQGPQFIFQYYREEENGRGNFPPRFSGLQFPNYSSELNVNALELDDSALYLCASSRMTEPGAGELFFGEGSRLTVL.